This record covers a single TCR beta chain. Its antigen is unknown. Base-call qualities are not available, and no considerably larger clone is one nucleotide away. Taken from the germline V gene, the CDR1 and CDR2 loops are MDHEN and SYDVKM. From V the trimming removes 1 base and from J it removes 1 base, while the gene matches leave 12 bases of the junction unaccounted for. The CDR3 holds 18 amino acids from the cysteine to the phenylalanine. Only the CDR3 DNA stays, 54 bases, in frame from base 1. Library preparation employed the immunoSEQ multiplex PCR assay. TCRdb took over this immuneACCESS table, retaining in-frame rearrangements with V and J assigned. Such tables are incomplete; in checked studies, under half of the missing clones stem from an unresolved V gene, and the remainder is unexplained. Within this sample are some 48,000 clones, with over 90% of them counted one time only. In total, the top ten clones hold around 0.6% of the sample.

The data belong to a study of T cell changes during pregnancy in multiple sclerosis (dated 2019 in TCRdb). With regard to the full study: Changes in the T cell repertoire over the course of pregnancy were examined in this study in women with multiple sclerosis.

This material consisted of CD4+ T cells from peripheral blood mononuclear cells, taken after pregnancy. The origin of this receptor is a female donor in good health, enrolled as a control in a pregnancy study. The chain is encoded by TRBV28 joined to TRBJ2-7; 8 bases in the middle match TRBD2. The CDR3 region has the sequence CASSLYLRLSGSSYEQYF. The DNA sequence is as follows: TGTGCCAGCAGTTTATACCTGAGGTTGAGCGGGAGTTCCTACGAGCAGTACTTC.